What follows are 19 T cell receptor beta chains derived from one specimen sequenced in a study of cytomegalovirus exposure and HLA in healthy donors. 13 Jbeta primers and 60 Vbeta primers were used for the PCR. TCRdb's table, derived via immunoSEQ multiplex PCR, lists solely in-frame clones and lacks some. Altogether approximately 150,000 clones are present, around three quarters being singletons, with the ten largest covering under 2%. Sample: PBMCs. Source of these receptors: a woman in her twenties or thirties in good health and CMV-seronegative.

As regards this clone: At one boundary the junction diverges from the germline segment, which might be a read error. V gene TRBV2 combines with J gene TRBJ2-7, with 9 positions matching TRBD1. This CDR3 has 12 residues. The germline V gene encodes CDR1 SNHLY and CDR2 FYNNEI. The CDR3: CASRWDRAYEHF. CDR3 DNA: TGTGCCAGCAGGTGGGACAGGGCCTACGAACACTTC.

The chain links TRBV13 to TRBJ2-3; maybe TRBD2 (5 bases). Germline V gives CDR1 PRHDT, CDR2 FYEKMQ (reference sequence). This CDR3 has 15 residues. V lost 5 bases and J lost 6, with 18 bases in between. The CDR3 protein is CASSPSDRRGDTQYF. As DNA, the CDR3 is TGTGCCAGCAGCCCCTCGGATAGGAGAGGGGATACGCAGTATTTT.

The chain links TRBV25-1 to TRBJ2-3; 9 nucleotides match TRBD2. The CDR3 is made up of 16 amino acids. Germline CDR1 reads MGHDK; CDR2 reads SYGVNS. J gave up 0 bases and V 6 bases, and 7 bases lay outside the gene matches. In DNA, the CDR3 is TGTGCCAGCAGCCCGACTAGCGGACATAGCACAGATACGCAGTATTTT. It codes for CASSPTSGHSTDTQYF.

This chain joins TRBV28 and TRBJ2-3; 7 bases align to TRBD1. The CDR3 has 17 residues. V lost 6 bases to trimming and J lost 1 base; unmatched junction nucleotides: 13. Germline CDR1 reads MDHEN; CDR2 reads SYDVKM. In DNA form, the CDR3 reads TGTGCCAGCAGCCCTCAGGGGGATACGTGGGGCACAGATACGCAGTATTTT. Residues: CASSPQGDTWGTDTQYF.

In nucleotides, the CDR3 is TGTGCCAGCAGCAAAGAAAAGGATGGTCGCCTCGGGTCCTACGAGCAGTACTTC. Translating gives CASSKEKDGRLGSYEQYF. The V and J genes are TRBV21-1 and TRBJ2-7; TRBD2, as called in the table, went unchecked against the DNA. TRBV21-1 is assigned pseudogene status. The CDR3 has 18 amino acids.

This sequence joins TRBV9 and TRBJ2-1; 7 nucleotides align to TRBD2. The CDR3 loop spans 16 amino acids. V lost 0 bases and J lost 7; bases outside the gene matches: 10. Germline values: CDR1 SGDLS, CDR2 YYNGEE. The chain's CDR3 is CASSVDISGFVNEQFF. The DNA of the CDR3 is TGTGCCAGCAGCGTAGATATTAGCGGGTTCGTGAATGAGCAGTTCTTC.

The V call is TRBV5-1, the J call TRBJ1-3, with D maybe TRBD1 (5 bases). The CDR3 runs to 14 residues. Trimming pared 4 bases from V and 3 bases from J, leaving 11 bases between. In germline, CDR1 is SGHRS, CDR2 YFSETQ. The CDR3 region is CASSGGGIGNTIYF. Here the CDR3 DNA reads TGCGCCAGCAGCGGGGGGGGAATTGGAAACACCATATATTTT.

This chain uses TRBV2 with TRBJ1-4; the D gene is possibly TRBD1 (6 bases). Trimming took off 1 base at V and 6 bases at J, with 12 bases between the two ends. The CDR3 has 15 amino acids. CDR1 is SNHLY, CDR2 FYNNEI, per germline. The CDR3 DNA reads TGTGCCAGCAGTGAAGGGGAGGGGGTTTATGAAAAACTGTTTTTT. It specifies CASSEGEGVYEKLFF.

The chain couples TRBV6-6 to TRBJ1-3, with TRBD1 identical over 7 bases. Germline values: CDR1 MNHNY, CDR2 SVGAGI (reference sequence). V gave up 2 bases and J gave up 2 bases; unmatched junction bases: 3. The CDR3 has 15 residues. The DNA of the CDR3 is TGTGCCAGCAGTTACGACAGGGCTACTGGAAACACCATATATTTT. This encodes CASSYDRATGNTIYF.

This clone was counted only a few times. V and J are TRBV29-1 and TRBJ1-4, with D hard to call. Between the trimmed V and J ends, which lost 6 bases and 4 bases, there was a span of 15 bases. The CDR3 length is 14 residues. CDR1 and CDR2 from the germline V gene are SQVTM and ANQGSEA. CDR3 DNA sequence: TGCAGCGTCCTAGCGGACCGGAGTAATGAAAAACTGTTTTTT. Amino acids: CSVLADRSNEKLFF.

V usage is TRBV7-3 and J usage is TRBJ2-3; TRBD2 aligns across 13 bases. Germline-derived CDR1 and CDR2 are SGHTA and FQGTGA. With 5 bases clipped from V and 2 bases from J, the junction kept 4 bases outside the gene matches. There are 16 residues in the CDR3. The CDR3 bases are TGTGCCAGCAGCGAGGGACTAGCGGGACTCACAGATACGCAGTATTTT. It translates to CASSEGLAGLTDTQYF.

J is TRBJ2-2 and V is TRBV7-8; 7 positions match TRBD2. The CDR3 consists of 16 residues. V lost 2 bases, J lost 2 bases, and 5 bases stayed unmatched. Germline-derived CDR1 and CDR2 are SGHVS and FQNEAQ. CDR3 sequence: CASSLFAGDNTGELFF. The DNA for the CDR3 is TGTGCCAGCAGCTTATTTGCGGGAGACAACACCGGGGAGCTGTTTTTT. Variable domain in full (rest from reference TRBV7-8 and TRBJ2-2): GAGVSQSPRYKVAKRGQDVALRCDPISGHVSLFWYQQALGQGPEFLTYFQNEAQLDKSGLPSDRFFAERPEGSVSTLKIQRTQQEDSAVYLCASSLFAGDNTGELFFGEGSRLTVL.

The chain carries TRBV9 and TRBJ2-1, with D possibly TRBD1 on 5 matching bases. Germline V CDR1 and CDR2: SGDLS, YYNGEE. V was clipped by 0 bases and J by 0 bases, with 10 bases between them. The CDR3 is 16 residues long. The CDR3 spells CASSVEGLPSYNEQFF. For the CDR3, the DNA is TGTGCCAGCAGCGTAGAGGGGTTGCCCTCCTACAATGAGCAGTTCTTC.

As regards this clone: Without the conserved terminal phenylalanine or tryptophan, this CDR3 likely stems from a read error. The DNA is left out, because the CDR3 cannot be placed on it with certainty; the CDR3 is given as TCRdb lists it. This chain's CDR3 is CASSLSVPSEFG. The V gene is TRBV5-4, the J gene TRBJ2-3; the table names TRBD2, a call not compared with the DNA. Counting both end residues, the CDR3 totals 12 amino acids. Germline values: CDR1 SGHNT, CDR2 YYREEE (reference sequence).

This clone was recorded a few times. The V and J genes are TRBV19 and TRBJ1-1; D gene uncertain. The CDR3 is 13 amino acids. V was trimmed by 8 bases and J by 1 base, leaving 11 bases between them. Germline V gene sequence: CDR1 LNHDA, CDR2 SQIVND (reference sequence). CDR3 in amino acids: CASAWEGNTEAFF. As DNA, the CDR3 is TGTGCCAGTGCATGGGAGGGGAACACTGAAGCTTTCTTT.

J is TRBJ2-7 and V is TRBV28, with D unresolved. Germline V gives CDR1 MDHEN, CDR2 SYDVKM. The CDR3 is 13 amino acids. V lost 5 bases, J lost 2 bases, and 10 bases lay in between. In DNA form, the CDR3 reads TGTGCCAGCAGTCCTATAGTGACCTACGAGCAGTACTTC. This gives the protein CASSPIVTYEQYF.

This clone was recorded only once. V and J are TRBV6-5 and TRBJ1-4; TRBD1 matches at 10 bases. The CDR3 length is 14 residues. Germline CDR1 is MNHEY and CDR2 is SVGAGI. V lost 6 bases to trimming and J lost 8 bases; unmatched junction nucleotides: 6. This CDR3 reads CASSLGTGVEKLFF. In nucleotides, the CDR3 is TGTGCCAGCAGCCTAGGGACAGGGGTAGAAAAACTGTTTTTT.

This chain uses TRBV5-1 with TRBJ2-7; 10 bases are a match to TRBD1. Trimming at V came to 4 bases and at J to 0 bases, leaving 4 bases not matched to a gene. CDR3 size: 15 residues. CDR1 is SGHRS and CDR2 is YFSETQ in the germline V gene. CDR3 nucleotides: TGCGCCAGCAGCCGCCGGGACAGGGGCTCCTACGAGCAGTACTTC. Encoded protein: CASSRRDRGSYEQYF.

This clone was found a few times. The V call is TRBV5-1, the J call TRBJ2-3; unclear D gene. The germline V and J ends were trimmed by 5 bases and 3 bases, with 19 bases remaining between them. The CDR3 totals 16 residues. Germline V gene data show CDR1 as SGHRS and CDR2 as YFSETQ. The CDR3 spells CASREIRGVNTDTQYF. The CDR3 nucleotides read TGCGCCAGCAGAGAGATTCGCGGTGTTAATACAGATACGCAGTATTTT.